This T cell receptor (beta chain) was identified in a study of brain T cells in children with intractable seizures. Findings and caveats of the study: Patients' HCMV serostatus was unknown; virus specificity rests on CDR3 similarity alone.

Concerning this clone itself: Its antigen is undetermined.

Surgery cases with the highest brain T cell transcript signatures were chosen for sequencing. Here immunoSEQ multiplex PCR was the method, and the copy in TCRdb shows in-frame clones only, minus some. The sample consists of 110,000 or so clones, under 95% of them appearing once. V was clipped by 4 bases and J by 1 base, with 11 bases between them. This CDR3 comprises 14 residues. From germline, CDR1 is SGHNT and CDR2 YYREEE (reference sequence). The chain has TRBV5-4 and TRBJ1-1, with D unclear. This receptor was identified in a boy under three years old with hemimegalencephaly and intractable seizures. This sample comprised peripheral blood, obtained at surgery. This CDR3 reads CASSVGRANTEAFF. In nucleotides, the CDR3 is TGTGCCAGCAGCGTCGGCCGGGCGAACACTGAAGCTTTCTTT.